One T cell receptor (beta chain) is described in this entry. The antigen remains unidentified. These data come from a study of T cells in Graves' hyperthyroidism and ophthalmopathy. Points from the study as a whole: Ophthalmopathy was identified by the model a median around 6.3 months ahead of onset. In blood, most of the thyroid clonotypes expanded above 0.001 were also present.

Germline CDR1 is LNHDA and CDR2 is SQIVND (reference sequence). The CDR3 is made up of 15 amino acids. Trimming left V 5 bases short and J 7 bases short, with 17 bases between. Authors of the study amplified TCR beta CDR3 regions from RNA transcripts. Using the HTBI primer set, a first-round RT-PCR was run on the TCR CDR3. TCRdb called the multiplex PCR reads again in MiXCR, with one record for every CDR3 protein. The sample shows 500,000 to 600,000 distinct CDR3 sequences, roughly 45% of them seen only once. Those patients with uncontrolled infection, other autoimmune disease, pregnancy or lactation were excluded. Diagnoses were made from clinical symptoms, serum measures (thyroxine and TRAb), thyroid ultrasound and orbital computed tomography.

Sequencing was done on a sample of peripheral blood or thyroid tissue (not recorded which). This receptor was identified in an adult woman with Graves' disease, either hyperthyroidism or ophthalmopathy (not recorded which). J is TRBJ1-4 and V is TRBV19; TRBD1 is a possible D gene (6 bases). For the CDR3, the DNA is TGTGCCAGTAGTCCCGCAGGGGTGATGAGTGAAAAACTGTTTTTT. It encodes CASSPAGVMSEKLFF. Full variable domain (remainder filled in from reference TRBV19 and TRBJ1-4): DGGITQSPKYLFRKEGQNVTLSCEQNLNHDAMYWYRQDPGQGLRLIYYSQIVNDFQKGDIAEGYSVSREKKESFPLTVTSAQKNPTAFYLCASSPAGVMSEKLFFGSGTQLSVL.